A single sample gave rise to the 7 T cell receptor beta chains below, sequenced in a study of T cell clonality in common variable immunodeficiency. The protocol was immunoSEQ multiplex PCR, while the TCRdb copy is restricted to in-frame clones and leaves out a portion. The table lists more than 45,000 clones, no singletons, with about 6% in the top ten. Input material: peripheral blood mononuclear cells. The source of these receptors is a person aged 18 to 70 in good health.

Ten or more counts support this clone. The junction departs from germline at one end; a sequencing error may be responsible. Read coverage stops 3 residues before the CDR3 terminus; the germline J gene supplies the remainder. The chain links TRBV5-1 to TRBJ2-5; D may be TRBD1 (5 bases). Looked up from germline, CDR1 is SGHRS and CDR2 is YFSETQ. CDR3 length: 13 amino acids. The chain's CDR3 is CASSSFQGETQYF. CDR3 DNA (partial): TGCGCTAGCAGCTCCTTTCAGGGAGAGACC.

This clone showed up many times. Coverage ceases 3 residues before the CDR3 finishes, and the germline J gene fills in the end. The V gene is TRBV20-1, the J gene TRBJ1-4, with D possibly being TRBD1 (6 bases). The CDR3 contains 12 residues. Between the trimmed V and J ends, which lost 3 bases and 8 bases, there was a span of 10 bases. Germline V lookup: CDR1 DFQATT, CDR2 SNEGSKA (reference sequence). The CDR3 bases that were read are TGCAGTGCTAGCAGGGGTGAGGAAAAA. Translation: CSASRGEEK. The CDR3 in its entirety is CSASRGEEKLFF.

This clone was observed a handful of times. The DNA ends 3 residues before the CDR3 does, and the rest of the CDR3 is filled in from the germline J gene. The chain links TRBV5-1 to TRBJ2-7; tentative D call: TRBD2 (6 bases). Germline V gene sequence: CDR1 SGHRS, CDR2 YFSETQ. Trimming removed 5 bases at V and 3 bases at J, with 15 bases between. The length of the CDR3 is 14 residues. CDR3 bases read: TGCGCCAGCAGATGCTCGCGGGGAAACTACGAG. Protein: CASRCSRGNYE. The CDR3 reads in full as CASRCSRGNYEQYF.

This clone was observed at least ten times. The read halts 3 residues ahead of the CDR3 end, with the missing end drawn from the germline J gene. The V call is TRBV6-1, the J call TRBJ2-7, with 7 bases matching TRBD2. Germline assignment: CDR1 MNHNS and CDR2 SASEGT. Trimming cost V 3 bases and J 2 bases; bases outside gene matches: 4. The CDR3 spans 14 residues. CDR3 sequence: CASSEWGGTYEQYF. CDR3 bases read: TGTGCCAGCAGTGAGTGGGGGGGTACCTACGAG.

This clone has more than one count but fewer than ten. The observed sequence ends 3 residues before the CDR3 terminus, with the missing tail filled in from the germline J gene. The rearrangement links TRBV7-8 to TRBJ2-7, with unresolved D. Per germline, CDR1 SGHVS and CDR2 FQNEAQ. The CDR3 has 16 residues. V dropped 2 bases and J dropped 0 bases, with 14 bases sitting between them. Incomplete CDR3 DNA: TGTGCCAGCAGCTTAAGACACGCATACACCTCCTACGAG. It specifies CASSLRHAYTSYE. In full, the CDR3 is CASSLRHAYTSYEQYF.

About this clone: Sequencing ends 3 residues short of the CDR3 end; the germline J gene provides the rest. This chain uses TRBV30 with TRBJ1-2; D is uncertain. The CDR3 is 14 residues long. Looked up from germline, CDR1 is GTSNPN and CDR2 is SVGIG (reference sequence). CDR3 residues: CAWNSGLADNDYTF. The part of the CDR3 DNA that was read is TGTGCCTGGAACTCTGGACTAGCGGATAATGAC.

This clone was seen a few times. The read falls 3 residues short of the CDR3 end, and the missing part is taken from the germline J gene. This rearrangement joins TRBV18 to TRBJ2-7; TRBD1 matches 10 bases. J lost 6 bases, V lost 1 base, and 0 bases had no gene match. The CDR3 has 13 amino acids. Per germline, CDR1 KGHSH and CDR2 LQKENI. The CDR3: CASSPRTGGEQYF. Partial CDR3 DNA: TGTGCCAGCTCACCACGGACAGGGGGCGAG.